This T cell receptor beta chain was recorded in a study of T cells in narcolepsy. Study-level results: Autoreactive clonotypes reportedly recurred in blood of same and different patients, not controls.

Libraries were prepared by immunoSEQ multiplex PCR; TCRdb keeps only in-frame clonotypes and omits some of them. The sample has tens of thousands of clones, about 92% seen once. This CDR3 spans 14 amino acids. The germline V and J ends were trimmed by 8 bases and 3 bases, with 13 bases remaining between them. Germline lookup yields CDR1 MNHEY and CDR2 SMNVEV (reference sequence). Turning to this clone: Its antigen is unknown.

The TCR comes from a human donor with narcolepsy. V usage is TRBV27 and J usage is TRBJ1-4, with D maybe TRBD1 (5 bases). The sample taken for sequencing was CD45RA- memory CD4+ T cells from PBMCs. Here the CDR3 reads CASSSWGANEKLFF. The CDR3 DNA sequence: TGTGCCAGCTCGAGTTGGGGGGCTAATGAAAAACTGTTTTTT.